A selection of T cell receptor beta chains follows, all from one sample in a study of blood T cells in healthy people across ages. TCRdb re-analysed the 5' RACE reads in MiXCR, keeping a single row per CDR3 protein. The sample yields roughly 2 million distinct CDR3 sequences, around 50% seen once. The specimen sequenced was blood. These receptors originate from a woman in her 40s in good health. CDR3s include the opening cysteine and the closing phenylalanine or tryptophan. The D gene is left open where the match is weak. Size is stated for part of the rows, as once, few or many counts, or as a class when the clone is expanded.

>TRBJ1-2|-|TRBV12-3/TRBV12-4|-
CASSYREGSYGYTF
TGTGCCAGCAGCTACCGCGAGGGAAGCTATGGCTACACCTTC
>TRBJ2-3|-|TRBV7-2|few
CASSLGGTGIEDTQYF
TGTGCCAGCAGCTTAGGAGGGACTGGGATTGAGGATACGCAGTATTTT
>TRBJ1-2|TRBD1|TRBV20-1|-
CSGSETGINYGYTF
TGCAGTGGGTCGGAGACAGGGATCAACTATGGCTACACCTTC
>TRBJ2-7|TRBD1|TRBV5-1|-
CASSQEDRGIYEQYF
TGCGCCAGCAGCCAAGAGGACAGGGGAATTTACGAGCAGTACTTC
>TRBJ2-3|-|TRBV7-2|-
CASSFTALTDTQYF
TGTGCCAGCAGCTTTACAGCCCTCACAGATACGCAGTATTTT
>TRBJ1-2|-|TRBV14|-
CASSPYPDKANYGYTF
TGTGCCAGCAGCCCATATCCAGATAAGGCTAACTATGGCTACACCTTC
>TRBJ2-3|TRBD1|TRBV7-2|-
CASSFGGTGSTDTQYF
TGTGCCAGCAGCTTCGGAGGGACAGGCAGCACAGATACGCAGTATTTT
>TRBJ2-4|TRBD1|TRBV7-9|few
CASTGQGLGKNIQYF
TGTGCCAGCACCGGACAGGGGTTGGGCAAAAACATTCAGTACTTC
>TRBJ2-1|-|TRBV2|-
CASSESVRARDEQFF
TGTGCCAGCAGTGAGTCGGTGCGGGCTCGGGATGAGCAGTTCTTC
>TRBJ2-3|TRBD1|TRBV12-5|-
CASGRQGLGDTQYF
TGTGCTAGTGGCCGACAGGGGCTGGGAGATACGCAGTATTTT
>TRBJ1-1|-|TRBV4-2|-
CASSQLRANTEAFF
TGTGCCAGCAGCCAACTGAGGGCGAACACTGAAGCTTTCTTT
>TRBJ1-6|TRBD1|TRBV5-5|-
CASSRRGPPLHF
TGTGCCAGCAGTCGCAGGGGGCCACCCCTCCACTTT
>TRBJ2-3|-|TRBV29-1|-
CSVNTGSMDTQYF
TGCAGCGTTAACACAGGATCGATGGATACGCAGTATTTT
>TRBJ2-1|-|TRBV28|-
CASSFEWDEQFF
TGTGCCAGCAGTTTTGAGTGGGATGAGCAGTTCTTC
>TRBJ2-5|-|TRBV20-1|-
CSARAPNYNEQYF
TGCAGTGCTAGGGCCCCTAATTACAATGAGCAGTACTTC
>TRBJ2-5|TRBD1|TRBV27|-
CATRRGASDRGVSETQYF
TGTGCCACCAGGCGCGGGGCCTCAGACAGGGGCGTGTCGGAGACCCAGTACTTC
>TRBJ2-3|TRBD2|TRBV10-2|-
CATWGLAGTPSYF
TGCGCCACCTGGGGACTAGCGGGGACCCCGTCGTATTTT
>TRBJ1-1|-|TRBV29-1|-
CSVDLGGPVTEAFF
TGCAGCGTTGATCTGGGGGGGCCGGTCACTGAAGCTTTCTTT
>TRBJ2-7|-|TRBV9|-
CASSVGEGPYEQYF
TGTGCCAGCAGCGTAGGAGAGGGCCCCTACGAGCAGTACTTC
>TRBJ1-2|-|TRBV6-6|few
CASSYRAGNYGYTF
TGTGCCAGCAGTTATAGGGCAGGGAACTATGGCTACACCTTC